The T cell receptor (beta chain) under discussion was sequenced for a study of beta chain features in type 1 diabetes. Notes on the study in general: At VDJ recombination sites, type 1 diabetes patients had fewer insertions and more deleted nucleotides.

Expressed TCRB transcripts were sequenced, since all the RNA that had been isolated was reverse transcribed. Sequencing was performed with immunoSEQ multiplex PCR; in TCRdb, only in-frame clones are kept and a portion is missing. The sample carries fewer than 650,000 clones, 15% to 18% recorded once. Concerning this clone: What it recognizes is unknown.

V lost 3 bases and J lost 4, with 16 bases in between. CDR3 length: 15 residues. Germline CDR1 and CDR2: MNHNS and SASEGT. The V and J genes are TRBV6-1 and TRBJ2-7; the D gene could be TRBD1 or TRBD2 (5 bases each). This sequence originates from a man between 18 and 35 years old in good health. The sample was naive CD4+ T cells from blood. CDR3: CASSDGGLAGYEQYF. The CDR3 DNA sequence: TGTGCCAGCAGTGATGGGGGATTGGCCGGTTACGAGCAGTACTTC.